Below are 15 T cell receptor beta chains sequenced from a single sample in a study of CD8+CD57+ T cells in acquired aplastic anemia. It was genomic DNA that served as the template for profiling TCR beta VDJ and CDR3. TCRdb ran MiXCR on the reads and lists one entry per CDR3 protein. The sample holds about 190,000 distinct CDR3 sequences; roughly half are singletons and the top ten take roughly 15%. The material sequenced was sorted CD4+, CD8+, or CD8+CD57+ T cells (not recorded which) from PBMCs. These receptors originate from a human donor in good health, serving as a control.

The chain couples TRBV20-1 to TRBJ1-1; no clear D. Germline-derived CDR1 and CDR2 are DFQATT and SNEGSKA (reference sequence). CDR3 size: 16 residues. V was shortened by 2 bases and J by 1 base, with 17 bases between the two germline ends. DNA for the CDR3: TGCAGTGCTAGAAGGACTAGCGGGGAATCGAACACTGAAGCTTTCTTT. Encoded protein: CSARRTSGESNTEAFF.

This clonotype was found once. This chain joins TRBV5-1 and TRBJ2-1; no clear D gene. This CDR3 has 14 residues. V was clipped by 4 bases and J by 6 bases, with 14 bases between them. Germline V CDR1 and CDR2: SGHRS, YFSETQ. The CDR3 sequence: CASSPASGRNEQFF. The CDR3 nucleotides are TGCGCCAGCAGCCCCGCGAGTGGGCGCAATGAGCAGTTCTTC.

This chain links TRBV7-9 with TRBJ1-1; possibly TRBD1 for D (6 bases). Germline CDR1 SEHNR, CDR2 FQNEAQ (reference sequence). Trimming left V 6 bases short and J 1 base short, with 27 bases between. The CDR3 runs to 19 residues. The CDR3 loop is CASRHSSLREGVGNTEAFF. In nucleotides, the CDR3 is TGTGCCAGCAGACATTCTTCCCTGCGAGAGGGGGTGGGGAACACTGAAGCTTTCTTT. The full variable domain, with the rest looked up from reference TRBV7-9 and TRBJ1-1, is DTGVSQNPRHKITKRGQNVTFRCDPISEHNRLYWYRQTLGQGPEFLTYFQNEAQLEKSRLLSDRFSAERPKGSFSTLEIQRTEQGDSAMYLCASRHSSLREGVGNTEAFFGQGTRLTVV.

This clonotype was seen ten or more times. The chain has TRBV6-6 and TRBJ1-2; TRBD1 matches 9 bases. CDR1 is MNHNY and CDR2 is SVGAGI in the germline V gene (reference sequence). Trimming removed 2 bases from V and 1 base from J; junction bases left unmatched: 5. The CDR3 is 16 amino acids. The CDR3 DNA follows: TGTGCCAGCAGTTACACCGGGACAGGGCTTAACTATGGCTACACCTTC. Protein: CASSYTGTGLNYGYTF.

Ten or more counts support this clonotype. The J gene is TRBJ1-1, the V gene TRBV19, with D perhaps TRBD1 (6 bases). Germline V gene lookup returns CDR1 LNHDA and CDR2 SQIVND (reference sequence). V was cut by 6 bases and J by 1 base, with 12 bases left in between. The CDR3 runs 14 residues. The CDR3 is CASSWRGGNTEAFF. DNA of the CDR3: TGTGCCAGTAGCTGGAGGGGGGGGAACACTGAAGCTTTCTTT.

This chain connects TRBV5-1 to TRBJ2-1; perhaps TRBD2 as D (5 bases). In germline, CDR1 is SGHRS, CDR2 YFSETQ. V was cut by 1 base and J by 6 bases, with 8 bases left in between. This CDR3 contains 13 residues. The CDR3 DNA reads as TGCGCCAGCAGCTTGAGGAGCGGCAATGAGCAGTTCTTC. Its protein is CASSLRSGNEQFF.

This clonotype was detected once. The CDR3: CASSYLRTKSYEQYF. The CDR3 region has the DNA TGTGCCAGCAGTTACCTCCGGACAAAGTCCTACGAGCAGTACTTC. The chain employs TRBV6-5 and TRBJ2-7; possibly TRBD1 for D (5 bases). CDR1 is MNHEY and CDR2 is SVGAGI in the germline V gene. The CDR3 is made up of 15 amino acids. Trimming stripped 2 bases from V and 1 base from J, with 12 bases between.

The DNA of the CDR3 is TGTGCCAGCACCCAAGGACAGGGAACCTACGAGCAGTACTTC. Amino acids: CASTQGQGTYEQYF. The gene calls are TRBV7-2 and TRBJ2-7; TRBD1 matches at 8 bases. J lost 2 bases, V lost 7 bases, and 7 bases had no gene match. The germline V gene has CDR1 SGHTA and CDR2 FQGNSA. The CDR3 is 14 amino acids.

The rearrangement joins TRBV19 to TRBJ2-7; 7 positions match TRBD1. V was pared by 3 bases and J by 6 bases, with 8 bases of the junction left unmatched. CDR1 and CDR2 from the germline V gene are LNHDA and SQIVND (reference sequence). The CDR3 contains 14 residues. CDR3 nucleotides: TGTGCCAGTAGTATGGGACAGCTCCTAAGCGAGCAGTACTTC. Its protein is CASSMGQLLSEQYF.

This CDR3 reads CASSSGTGVGDTQYF. The DNA for the CDR3 is TGCGCCAGCAGCTCAGGGACAGGGGTGGGAGATACGCAGTATTTT. The gene calls are TRBV5-1 and TRBJ2-3; 10 bases match TRBD1. CDR1 SGHRS and CDR2 YFSETQ come from the germline V gene. Trimming removed 3 bases from V and 5 bases from J; junction bases left unmatched: 6. This CDR3 region has 15 residues.

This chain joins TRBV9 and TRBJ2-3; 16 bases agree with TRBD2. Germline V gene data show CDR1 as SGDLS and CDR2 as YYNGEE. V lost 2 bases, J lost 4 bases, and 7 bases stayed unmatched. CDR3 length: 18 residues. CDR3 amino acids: CASSVGTSGGARADTQYF. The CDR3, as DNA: TGTGCCAGCAGCGTTGGGACTAGCGGGGGGGCAAGAGCAGATACGCAGTATTTT.

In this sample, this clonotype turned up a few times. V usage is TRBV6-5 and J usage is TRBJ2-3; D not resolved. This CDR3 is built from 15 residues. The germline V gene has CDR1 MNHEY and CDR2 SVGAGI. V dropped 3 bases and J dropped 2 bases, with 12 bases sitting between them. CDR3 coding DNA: TGTGCCAGCAGTTATGGGGTTCTTAACACAGATACGCAGTATTTT. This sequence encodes CASSYGVLNTDTQYF.

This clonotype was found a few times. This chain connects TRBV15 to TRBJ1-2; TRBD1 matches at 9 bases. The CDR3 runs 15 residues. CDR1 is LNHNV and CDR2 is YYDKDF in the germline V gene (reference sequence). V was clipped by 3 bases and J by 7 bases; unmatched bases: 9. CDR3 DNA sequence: TGTGCCACCAGCAGGGATAACAGGGGGCAGGGTGGCTACACCTTC. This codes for CATSRDNRGQGGYTF.

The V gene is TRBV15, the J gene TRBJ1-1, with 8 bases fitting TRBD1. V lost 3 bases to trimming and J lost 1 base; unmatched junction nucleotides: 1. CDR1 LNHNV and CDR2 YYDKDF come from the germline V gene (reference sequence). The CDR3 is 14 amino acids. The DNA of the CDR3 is TGTGCCACCAGCAGGGGACAGGCGAACACTGAAGCTTTCTTT. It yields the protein CATSRGQANTEAFF.

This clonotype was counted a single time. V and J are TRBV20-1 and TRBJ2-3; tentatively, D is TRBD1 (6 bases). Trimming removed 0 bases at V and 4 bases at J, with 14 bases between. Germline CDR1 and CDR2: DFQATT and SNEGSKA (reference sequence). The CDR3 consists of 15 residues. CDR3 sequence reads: CSARDGAGAADTQYF. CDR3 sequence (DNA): TGCAGTGCTAGAGATGGGGCAGGGGCCGCAGATACGCAGTATTTT.